One and the same sample provided the 19 T cell receptor beta chains below, sequenced in a study of Graves' ophthalmopathy and Graves' hyperthyroidism. Scientists amplified the TCR beta CDR3 regions from RNA transcripts. HTBI-primed RT-PCR formed the first round, and a multiplex PCR formed the second. Via MiXCR, TCRdb re-called the multiplex PCR reads, giving one row per CDR3 protein. The sample consists of over 650,000 distinct CDR3 sequences, roughly 41% of them appearing once. Specimen: peripheral blood. These receptors all stem from an adult man with Graves' ophthalmopathy.

The CDR3 here is CASSPDRGDSPLHF. CDR3 nucleotides: TGTGCCAGCAGTCCGGACAGGGGGGATTCACCCCTCCACTTT. The J gene is TRBJ1-6, the V gene TRBV12-3 or TRBV12-4; 10 bases map to TRBD1. The CDR3 runs to 14 residues. V dropped 5 bases and J dropped 8; count of bases not matched to a gene: 3.

The CDR3 sequence: CASRMQGGGYGYTF. In DNA, the CDR3 is TGTGCCAGCAGGATGCAGGGAGGCGGCTATGGCTACACCTTC. This chain connects TRBV2 to TRBJ1-2; D possibly corresponds to TRBD1 (5 bases). Between the trimmed V and J ends, which lost 6 bases and 4 bases, there was a span of 15 bases. CDR1 is SNHLY and CDR2 is FYNNEI in the germline V gene. The CDR3 consists of 14 residues. The variable domain in full, with the rest retrieved from reference TRBV2 and TRBJ1-2, is EPEVTQTPSHQVTQMGQEVILRCVPISNHLYFYWYRQILGQKVEFLVSFYNNEISEKSEIFDDQFSVERPDGSNFTLKIRSTKLEDSAMYFCASRMQGGGYGYTFGSGTRLTVV.

This chain joins TRBV25-1 and TRBJ2-7; D is unresolved. Trimming pared 7 bases from V and 9 bases from J, leaving 7 bases between. The germline CDR1 and CDR2 sequences are MGHDK and SYGVNS. CDR3 length: 9 amino acids. The CDR3 nucleotides are TGTGCCAGCATTGGGGTGCAGTACTTC. Its protein product is CASIGVQYF.

This clonotype has at least ten counts. J is TRBJ1-2 and V is TRBV20-1; 9 bases line up with TRBD1. The CDR3 totals 13 residues. Germline CDR1 and CDR2: DFQATT and SNEGSKA (reference sequence). V gave up 1 base and J gave up 6 bases; unmatched junction bases: 3. The CDR3 nucleotides read TGCAGTGCTAGAGCCGGGACAGGGAATGGCTACACCTTC. Its translation: CSARAGTGNGYTF.

In DNA, the CDR3 is TGTGCCAGCAGCTTGGGACAGAGCTCCTCTGGGGCCAACGTCCTGACTTTC. This translates into CASSLGQSSSGANVLTF. The chain has TRBV11-1 and TRBJ2-6, with TRBD1 matching 7 bases. The trim removed 3 bases at V and 0 bases at J, leaving 5 bases unmatched. This CDR3 is 17 amino acids long. The V gene's germline CDR1 is SGHAT and CDR2 FQDESV (reference sequence).

Comments on this clonotype: At one end, the junction sequence differs from germline, possibly due to a read error. The chain carries TRBV10-3 and TRBJ2-5, with D perhaps TRBD2 (6 bases). The CDR3 extends over 18 amino acids. The germline CDR1 and CDR2 sequences are ENHRY and SYGVKD. The CDR3 here is CASSFARGTGDTQETQYF. CDR3 nucleotide sequence: TGTGCCAGCAGTTTCGCCCGCGGAACGGGAGACACTCAAGAGACCCAGTACTTC.

CDR3 DNA sequence: TGTGCCAGTAGTATGGAGGCACAGCAATCCTACGAGCAGTACTTC. It codes for CASSMEAQQSYEQYF. V and J are TRBV19 and TRBJ2-7, with D maybe TRBD2 (5 bases). Germline CDR1 and CDR2: LNHDA and SQIVND (reference sequence). The CDR3 loop spans 15 amino acids. Trimming shortened V by 3 bases and J by 1 base, and 13 bases separated the two germline ends.

This clonotype occurred many times. The rearrangement links TRBV7-2 to TRBJ1-1; TRBD1 matches at 9 bases. CDR1 SGHTA and CDR2 FQGNSA come from the germline V gene. The CDR3 covers 14 residues. J gave up 5 bases and V 5 bases, and 6 bases lay outside the gene matches. The CDR3 bases are TGTGCCAGCAGCCGGACAGGGGTCGAGACTGAAGCTTTCTTT. Its translation: CASSRTGVETEAFF.

The gene calls are TRBV10-3 and TRBJ1-4; D is perhaps TRBD1 (5 bases). Germline assignment: CDR1 ENHRY and CDR2 SYGVKD. The CDR3 spans 13 residues. Between the trimmed V and J ends, which lost 4 bases and 8 bases, there was a span of 11 bases. CDR3 residues: CAISGLGEEKLFF. DNA of the CDR3: TGTGCCATCAGTGGTCTGGGGGAGGAAAAACTGTTTTTT.

The chain has TRBV10-3 and TRBJ2-2; 9 bases are a match to TRBD1. V dropped 10 bases and J dropped 5; count of bases not matched to a gene: 14. The CDR3 contains 16 residues. The germline gives CDR1 ENHRY, CDR2 SYGVKD. CDR3 DNA: TGTGCCAGCAGCGCGTACCGGGACAGGGATACCGGGGAGCTGTTTTTT. Protein sequence: CASSAYRDRDTGELFF.

The gene calls are TRBV29-1 and TRBJ2-5, with TRBD1 matching 9 bases. Germline V gene data show CDR1 as SQVTM and CDR2 as ANQGSEA. With V trimmed by 7 bases and J by 6 bases, 3 bases remained unmatched. The CDR3 is made up of 11 amino acids. CDR3: CSDHRGQTQYF. Here the CDR3 DNA reads TGCAGCGACCACAGGGGGCAGACCCAGTACTTC.

This chain uses TRBV24-1 with TRBJ1-5; perhaps TRBD1 as D (5 bases). CDR3 size: 12 residues. Per the germline V gene, CDR1 is KGHDR and CDR2 is SFDVKD. DNA for the CDR3: TGTGCTACCTCAGGGTCGGGTCAGCCCCAGCATTTT. Residues: CATSGSGQPQHF.

This clonotype occurred many times. The rearrangement links TRBV10-3 to TRBJ2-7, with a possible D match to TRBD2 (5 bases). The CDR3 spans 12 residues. Germline loops: CDR1 ENHRY, CDR2 SYGVKD. Trimming removed 8 bases at V and 6 bases at J, with 14 bases between. CDR3: CAIGGTPSEQYF. The CDR3, as DNA: TGTGCCATCGGAGGCACGCCCAGCGAGCAGTACTTC.

This clonotype has just a few counts. The chain has TRBV20-1 and TRBJ2-7; 11 nucleotides align to TRBD2. The CDR3 extends over 13 amino acids. The germline CDR1 and CDR2 sequences are DFQATT and SNEGSKA (reference sequence). The V and J ends lost 6 bases and 3 bases, in that order; junction bases with no gene match: 4. In DNA form, the CDR3 reads TGCAGTGCAGTCCTAGCGGGAGGCTACGAGCAGTACTTC. Translated: CSAVLAGGYEQYF.

In the case of this clonotype: Since no conserved phenylalanine or tryptophan closes the CDR3, a read error is the likely cause. The gene calls are TRBV14 and TRBJ1-2; D possibly corresponds to TRBD1 (6 bases). CDR1 SGHDN and CDR2 FVKESK come from the germline V gene. The CDR3 consists of 16 residues. V lost 0 bases and J 4 bases, leaving 15 bases between the germline ends. CDR3 nucleotide sequence: TGTGCCAGCAGCCAAGATCTGACAGGCCCTACCTATGGCTACACCCTC. This gives the protein CASSQDLTGPTYGYTL.

To note about this clonotype: The CDR3 does not end in the conserved phenylalanine or tryptophan, so this is likely a read error. The DNA is omitted, as the CDR3 cannot be located on it reliably, and the CDR3 follows TCRdb's listing. The chain recombines TRBV10-3 with TRBJ2-6. The CDR3 contains 9 residues when both ends are counted. Germline loops: CDR1 ENHRY, CDR2 SYGVKD. CDR3 sequence: CAISDEWTS.

This sequence joins TRBV2 and TRBJ1-1, with D uncertain. Per germline, CDR1 SNHLY and CDR2 FYNNEI. Trimming shortened V by 3 bases and J by 7 bases, and 12 bases separated the two germline ends. CDR3 length: 13 residues. The CDR3 DNA is TGTGCCAGCAGTGAGGGTCCCGGGATTGAAGCTTTCTTT. Translating gives CASSEGPGIEAFF.

The J gene is TRBJ1-4, the V gene TRBV7-2; D unresolved. V was cut by 3 bases and J by 7 bases, with 15 bases left in between. The CDR3 loop spans 15 amino acids. CDR1 is SGHTA, CDR2 FQGNSA, per germline. CDR3 sequence reads: CASSFSRGKGEKLFF. The CDR3 bases are TGTGCCAGCAGCTTCTCGCGGGGAAAGGGTGAAAAACTGTTTTTT.

The chain uses TRBV7-2 and TRBJ1-4; no reliable D call. CDR3 size: 15 residues. V was cut by 2 bases and J by 10 bases, with 17 bases left in between. Looked up from germline, CDR1 is SGHTA and CDR2 is FQGNSA. The CDR3 DNA sequence: TGTGCCAGCAGCTTAATACGAGTAGGTGACGCAAAACTGTTTTTT. Translating it yields CASSLIRVGDAKLFF. The variable domain in full, with the rest retrieved from reference TRBV7-2 and TRBJ1-4, is GAGVSQSPSNKVTEKGKDVELRCDPISGHTALYWYRQSLGQGLEFLIYFQGNSAPDKSGLPSDRFSAERTGGSVSTLTIQRTQQEDSAVYLCASSLIRVGDAKLFFGSGTQLSVL.